This T cell receptor beta chain was profiled in a study of identical twins (TCRdb year 2016). About the investigation overall: The study deep-sequenced TCR alpha and beta repertoires from monozygotic twins, unrelated adults of various ages and cord blood to test whether fetal clonotypes persist. To rule out contamination, the twin experiments were replicated at different times with different library preparation protocols. General study outcomes and caveats: Recombination models systematically underestimated out-of-frame TCR alpha sharing in monozygotic twins but agreed with sharing between unrelated individuals. In beta out-of-frame sequences, excess twin sharing was weaker, because having fewer shared sequences lowered the signal-to-noise ratio. Zero-insertion analyses could be partly confounded by invariant T cells such as MAIT and iNKT, although diverse VJ usage argued against such confounding for most clonotypes. Compared with coincidental sharing between unrelated individuals, out-of-frame TCR alpha sequences shared between twins had an excess of sequences with low generation probability. Because the same donors could not be followed over many years, the conclusions depended on cross-sectional statistical analysis. Fewer insertions were carried by abundant cord blood beta clonotypes; a weaker similar trend was observed in young adult naive repertoires, while no such trend was observed in memory repertoires.

Only healthy Caucasian donors were included. Miltenyi CD45RO+ enrichment and human naive T-cell isolation kits were used to isolate memory (CD45RO+) and naive T cells from PBMC. This clonotype was recorded many times. The clone's antigen remains unknown. Per-base qualities were not stored, and no clone one base away is much larger. CDR1 is given as MNHEY and CDR2 as SVGAGI, both from the germline V gene. V was cut back by 2 bases and J by 2 bases, leaving a gap of 12 bases between them. The CDR3 runs 15 amino acids, cysteine and phenylalanine included. Just the 45-base CDR3 DNA is kept, in frame starting at base 1. Libraries were prepared through 5' RACE. Sequencing instrument: Illumina HiSeq 2000. Template switching added a universal primer binding site, and the final cDNA carried a unique molecular identifier that allowed TCR cDNA molecules to be counted accurately. Specific primers in the conserved constant-segment region were used to synthesize first-strand cDNA for the TCR alpha and beta chains. Each cDNA library was double barcoded, with a SMART-Mk sample barcode plus Illumina barcodes, to control for contamination. TruSeq adapter sequences, together with Illumina sample barcodes, were added in two successive PCR steps. Sequencing of the TCR alpha and beta cDNA libraries was done on the Illumina HiSeq platform using custom primers. On the study's bioinformatics: MiGEC processed the raw reads to extract unique molecular identifiers, while MiXCR was used to determine the CDR3 positions. For each individual, recombination models were inferred using an EM algorithm with the repgenHMM and IGoR tools. The analysis of shared clonotypes was done with the tcR package in R, with sharing normalized by the product of cloneset sizes. To study raw recombination free of thymic and clonal selection effects, out-of-frame nonproductive sequences were analyzed. The public reads were reprocessed in TCRdb via fastp at Q25 and MiXCR, keeping in-frame beta chains. CDR3 protein duplicates are merged, each entry listing the most common genes and DNA. V and J calls and clone size were set by TCRdb, not the authors. The sample records about 150,000 distinct CDR3 sequences, roughly 3.5% of which are singletons. Around 8% of the sample is taken by the ten largest.

The source is a man aged 18 to 30 in good health. The specimen sequenced was memory T cells sorted from blood. The cell subset or site label of this sample denotes: CD45RO+ enriched T cells. The rearranged segments are TRBV6-5 and TRBJ2-5; the D gene could be either TRBD1 or TRBD2, each agreeing at 5 bases. The bases are TGTGCCAGCAGTTACGGGGGACGGAATCAAGAGACCCAGTACTTC. It is translated as CASSYGGRNQETQYF.